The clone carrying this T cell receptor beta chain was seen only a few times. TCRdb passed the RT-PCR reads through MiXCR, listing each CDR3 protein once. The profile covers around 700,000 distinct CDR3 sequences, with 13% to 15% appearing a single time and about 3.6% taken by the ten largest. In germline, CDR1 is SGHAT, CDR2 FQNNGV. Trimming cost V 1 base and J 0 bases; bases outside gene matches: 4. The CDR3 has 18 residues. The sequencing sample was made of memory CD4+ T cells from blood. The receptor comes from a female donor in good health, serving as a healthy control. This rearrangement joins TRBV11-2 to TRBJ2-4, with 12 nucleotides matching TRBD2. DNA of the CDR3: TGTGCCAGCAGCTTAGTTCTAGCGGGAGGGATAGCCAAAAACATTCAGTACTTC. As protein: CASSLVLAGGIAKNIQYF. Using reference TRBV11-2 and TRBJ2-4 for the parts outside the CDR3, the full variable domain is EAGVAQSPRYKIIEKRQSVAFWCNPISGHATLYWYQQILGQGPKLLIQFQNNGVVDDSQLPKDRFSAERLKGVDSTLKIQPAKLEDSAVYLCASSLVLAGGIAKNIQYFGAGTRLSVL.